A selection of T cell receptor beta chains follows, all from one sample in a study of tumor-infiltrating lymphocytes in primary liver carcinoma. TCRdb reanalysed the multiplex PCR reads using MiXCR and keeps one entry per CDR3 protein. The sample yields 190,000 or so distinct CDR3 sequences, less than 65% seen once. The sample comprised peripheral blood. The receptors here all came from a woman aged 55-70 years with primary liver carcinoma and hepatitis B virus infection. Both conserved end residues are part of each CDR3. The D gene is left open where the match is weak. Size is omitted from some rows. Given values are once, few, many or a class for expanded clones.

J,D,size,V,CDR3,DNA
TRBJ2-1,TRBD2,.,TRBV5-1,CANSLLSGSSYNEQFF,TGCGCCAACAGCTTACTTAGCGGGAGCTCCTACAATGAGCAGTTCTTC
TRBJ2-1,.,.,TRBV11-3,CASSTGTPGYNGQFF,TGTGCCAGCAGCACCGGGACTCCGGGATACAATGGGCAGTTCTTC
TRBJ1-1,.,many,TRBV10-3,CAISEGGRGEAFF,TGTGCCATCAGTGAGGGGGGCCGGGGTGAAGCTTTCTTT
TRBJ2-1,.,.,TRBV6-5,CASRYRDVYDEQFF,TGTGCCAGCAGATACCGGGACGTCTACGATGAGCAGTTCTTC
TRBJ2-5,.,medium-sized,TRBV11-1,CASSLGPTGETQYF,TGTGCCAGCAGCTTAGGACCCACTGGGGAGACCCAGTACTTC
TRBJ2-1,TRBD2,many,TRBV11-2,CASSLVGSGRAGQFF,TGTGCCAGCAGCTTAGTTGGTAGCGGGAGGGCGGGGCAGTTCTTC
TRBJ1-4,.,.,TRBV2,CASSVKATNEKLFF,TGTGCCAGCAGCGTGAAAGCAACTAATGAAAAACTGTTTTTT
TRBJ2-1,TRBD2,.,TRBV29-1,CSVVGNSGRYEQFF,TGCAGCGTCGTGGGGAATAGCGGGAGGTATGAGCAATTCTTC
TRBJ1-2,.,many,TRBV6-2/TRBV6-3,CASRTEGFGYTF,TGTGCCAGCAGGACCGAGGGATTTGGCTACACCTTC
TRBJ2-6,.,few,TRBV6-1,CASSDYYGQIISGANVLTF,TGTGCCAGCAGTGATTACTACGGACAGATCATCTCTGGGGCCAACGTCCTGACTTTC
TRBJ1-5,.,.,TRBV12-3/TRBV12-4,CASSGAGNQSQHF,TGTGCCAGCAGTGGGGCAGGGAATCAGTCCCAGCATTTT
TRBJ2-5,TRBD2,many,TRBV6-6,CASRNPPGGIETQYF,TGTGCCAGCAGAAACCCCCCGGGGGGGATAGAGACCCAGTACTTC
TRBJ2-3,TRBD2,few,TRBV10-3,CAISAGLAGEGSTDTQYF,TGTGCCATCAGCGCCGGGCTAGCGGGAGAGGGTAGCACAGATACGCAGTATTTT
TRBJ2-1,.,.,TRBV5-4,CAGSPGVGRSLNEQFF,TGTGCCGGCAGCCCGGGGGTGGGGAGGTCTCTAAATGAGCAGTTCTTC
TRBJ2-2,.,.,TRBV11-2,CASSHTQGSNTGEPFF,TGTGCCAGCAGCCATACGCAGGGATCGAACACCGGGGAGCCGTTTTTT
TRBJ1-2,.,many,TRBV29-1,CSVGGGGGYTF,TGCAGCGTTGGGGGGGGAGGTGGCTACACCTTC
TRBJ2-2,.,.,TRBV7-8,CASSSVRDLAGELFF,TGTGCCAGCAGCTCCGTGCGGGATCTCGCCGGGGAGCTGTTTTTT
TRBJ1-3,TRBD1,many,TRBV4-1,CASSHYPDRGENTIYF,TGCGCCAGCAGCCACTATCCGGACAGGGGTGAAAACACCATATATTTT
TRBJ2-1,TRBD2,once,TRBV11-2,CASSLGTRGRDEQFF,TGTGCCAGTAGCTTAGGGACTAGGGGGAGGGATGAGCAGTTCTTC
TRBJ2-1,.,many,TRBV12-3/TRBV12-4,CASTWGSGTYNEQFF,TGTGCCAGCACCTGGGGGAGCGGGACATACAATGAGCAGTTCTTC
TRBJ2-7,.,.,TRBV4-1,CASSQTGYEQYF,TGCGCCAGCAGCCAAACCGGGTACGAGCAGTACTTC
TRBJ2-5,.,.,TRBV4-3,CASSQEGLPSETQYF,TGCGCCAGCAGTCAAGAGGGACTGCCGTCTGAGACCCAGTACTTC
TRBJ1-5,.,many,TRBV29-1,CSVADNNQPQHF,TGCAGCGTTGCCGACAACAATCAGCCCCAGCATTTT
TRBJ2-2,.,.,TRBV11-2,CASNQAGPGGGGELFF,TGCGCCAGCAACCAGGCGGGGCCAGGGGGAGGTGGGGAGCTGTTTTTT
TRBJ1-2,.,.,TRBV11-2,CASSTEGYGYTF,TGTGCCAGCAGTACCGAGGGATATGGCTACACCTTC
TRBJ2-1,.,.,TRBV7-9,CVSSLGSGGFNEQFF,TGTGTCAGCAGCTTAGGCTCGGGGGGCTTCAATGAGCAGTTCTTC
TRBJ1-2,.,.,TRBV12-3/TRBV12-4,CASNIGGYGYTF,TGTGCCAGCAACATAGGGGGCTATGGCTACACCTTC
TRBJ2-1,TRBD2,.,TRBV7-8,CASSLGIRLAGADNEQFF,TGTGCCAGCAGCTTAGGGATTAGACTAGCGGGAGCGGACAATGAGCAGTTCTTC
TRBJ2-1,TRBD2,.,TRBV30,CVWRLAGEGWYNEQFF,TGTGTCTGGAGGCTAGCGGGGGAAGGGTGGTACAATGAGCAGTTCTTC
TRBJ2-5,TRBD1,few,TRBV28,CASSLWGQGLGETQYF,TGTGCCAGCAGTTTATGGGGACAGGGGCTCGGGGAGACCCAGTACTTC
TRBJ1-1,TRBD1,many,TRBV29-1,CSVDLLGGQKNTEAFF,TGCAGCGTTGACCTTTTGGGGGGACAGAAAAACACTGAAGCTTTCTTT
TRBJ1-4,.,many,TRBV14,CASSQGQLSTNEKLFF,TGTGCCAGCAGCCAAGGACAGCTCTCAACTAATGAAAAACTGTTTTTT
TRBJ2-1,.,.,TRBV14,CASSQNLDTSEQFF,TGTGCCAGCAGCCAAAATCTCGACACCAGTGAGCAGTTCTTC
TRBJ1-5,.,many,TRBV12-3/TRBV12-4,CASSLSGYVQPQHF,TGTGCCAGCAGTTTATCTGGGTATGTTCAGCCCCAGCATTTT
TRBJ1-1,TRBD1,.,TRBV5-1,CASSSPGQGITEAFF,TGCGCCAGCAGCTCGCCCGGACAGGGAATCACTGAAGCTTTCTTT
TRBJ2-2,TRBD1,.,TRBV10-1,CASSESTGGDTGELFF,TGCGCCAGCAGTGAGTCGACAGGGGGCGACACCGGGGAGCTGTTTTTT
TRBJ2-1,TRBD2,.,TRBV28,CASPGPGHRGVNEQFF,TGTGCCAGCCCGGGGCCGGGCCACCGGGGGGTCAATGAGCAGTTCTTC
TRBJ1-2,.,many,TRBV4-1,CASSKGGVNDRPLRGYTF,TGCGCCAGCAGCAAGGGGGGGGTTAACGACAGGCCATTACGAGGCTACACCTTC
TRBJ2-2,.,.,TRBV11-2,CVSSLLAGNTGGLFF,TGTGTCAGCAGCTTACTGGCAGGAAACACCGGGGGGCTGTTTTTT
TRBJ1-1,.,once,TRBV11-2,CASSLGGQGVNIEAFF,TGTGCCAGCAGCCTAGGGGGGCAGGGTGTGAACATTGAAGCTTTCTTT
TRBJ2-7,TRBD2,.,TRBV19,CASSIAGGTYEKYF,TGTGCCAGTAGTATCGCGGGAGGGACCTACGAGAAGTACTTC
TRBJ2-1,TRBD1,many,TRBV12-5,CASGPQAGQGAF,TGTGCTAGTGGTCCCCAGGCGGGACAGGGGGCTTTC
TRBJ2-1,.,.,TRBV12-3/TRBV12-4,CASSFFGVGYNEQFF,TGTGCCAGCAGTTTTTTCGGTGTGGGCTACAATGAGCAGTTCTTC
TRBJ1-1,.,.,TRBV10-3,CAIGSGNPEAFF,TGTGCCATTGGATCGGGGAACCCTGAGGCTTTCTTT
TRBJ2-6,.,many,TRBV4-1,CASSHPRNSGANVLTF,TGCGCCAGCAGCCACCCCCGGAACTCTGGGGCCAACGTCCTGACTTTC
TRBJ2-1,.,few,TRBV12-3/TRBV12-4,CASSLVGYSEQFF,TGTGCCAGCAGTTTAGTCGGCTACAGTGAGCAGTTCTTC
TRBJ2-5,.,many,TRBV11-2,CASSLGMGYPGETQYF,TGTGCCAGCAGCTTGGGAATGGGTTATCCAGGAGAGACCCAGTACTTC
TRBJ2-7,.,.,TRBV7-9,CASSPPAAPAEQYF,TGTGCCAGTAGCCCTCCGGCAGCGCCCGCCGAGCAGTACTTC